Listed here are 30 T cell receptor beta chains from one sample, sequenced in a study of graft-versus-host responses after intestinal transplantation. Generated by immunoSEQ multiplex PCR, the TCRdb table keeps only in-frame clones and is missing some. The sample contains some 110,000 clones, approximately 84% of which appear only once. No antigen has been identified for these receptors. Sequencing used unstimulated CD4+ T cells sorted from spleen or lymph node cells, obtained before intestinal transplant. The receptors come from a human donor who received an intestinal transplant.

The chain links TRBV5-4 to TRBJ1-1, with a possible D match to TRBD1 (6 bases). Germline V lookup: CDR1 SGHNT, CDR2 YYREEE (reference sequence). The V end was cut by 4 bases, the J end by 10 bases, with 20 bases between. This CDR3 is 14 amino acids long. CDR3 residues: CASSPRRGPGVAFF. CDR3 DNA sequence: TGTGCCAGCAGCCCGCGACGGGGGCCTGGGGTAGCTTTCTTT.

The chain joins TRBV5-1 to TRBJ2-5; a possible D gene is TRBD2 (6 bases). The CDR3 spans 14 residues. In germline, CDR1 is SGHRS, CDR2 YFSETQ. V lost 7 bases to trimming and J lost 0 bases, with 13 bases between them. As DNA, the CDR3 is TGCGCCAGCCGTAAGGGCGGGAACCAAGAGACCCAGTACTTC. Its translation: CASRKGGNQETQYF.

This rearrangement joins TRBV2 to TRBJ2-3, with 7 bases matching TRBD2. With 7 bases clipped from V and 4 bases from J, the junction kept 8 bases outside the gene matches. CDR3 size: 14 residues. Germline V gives CDR1 SNHLY, CDR2 FYNNEI. CDR3: CASTPAGIADTQYF. CDR3 nucleotides: TGTGCCAGCACCCCAGCGGGGATCGCAGATACGCAGTATTTT. The full variable domain, its missing parts supplied by reference TRBV2 and TRBJ2-3, is EPEVTQTPSHQVTQMGQEVILRCVPISNHLYFYWYRQILGQKVEFLVSFYNNEISEKSEIFDDQFSVERPDGSNFTLKIRSTKLEDSAMYFCASTPAGIADTQYFGPGTRLTVL.

The rearrangement joins TRBV6-5 to TRBJ1-3; D is uncertain. The CDR3 consists of 12 residues. Per germline, CDR1 MNHEY and CDR2 SVGAGI. Trimming shortened V by 4 bases and J by 2 bases, and 3 bases separated the two germline ends. CDR3 protein: CASSSPGNTIYF. In DNA, the CDR3 is TGTGCCAGCAGTTCCCCTGGAAACACCATATATTTT.

V gene TRBV19 combines with J gene TRBJ1-1; D is possibly TRBD1 (5 bases). The V gene lost 2 bases and the J gene lost 1 base, with 8 bases spanning the gap. The length of the CDR3 is 14 residues. Germline CDR1 and CDR2: LNHDA and SQIVND (reference sequence). The CDR3 protein is CASSIRGENTEAFF. DNA of the CDR3: TGTGCCAGTAGTATACGGGGGGAGAACACTGAAGCTTTCTTT.

J is TRBJ2-7 and V is TRBV28, with D unresolved. The germline V gene has CDR1 MDHEN and CDR2 SYDVKM. This CDR3 has 12 amino acids. V dropped 4 bases and J dropped 5 bases, with 9 bases sitting between them. For the CDR3, the DNA is TGTGCCAGCAGTTCCCGGGTCGACGAGCAGTACTTC. This encodes CASSSRVDEQYF. The full variable domain, completed using reference TRBV28 and TRBJ2-7, is DVKVTQSSRYLVKRTGEKVFLECVQDMDHENMFWYRQDPGLGLRLIYFSYDVKMKEKGDIPEGYSVSREKKERFSLILESASTNQTSMYLCASSSRVDEQYFGPGTRLTVT.

There are a few counts of this clone. The rearrangement links TRBV5-1 to TRBJ2-5; D not certain. Trimming removed 0 bases from V and 5 bases from J, with 11 bases in between. This CDR3 has 14 amino acids. Germline CDR1 is SGHRS and CDR2 is YFSETQ. CDR3 residues: CASSLDPNYETQYF. CDR3 DNA sequence: TGCGCCAGCAGCTTGGACCCGAACTATGAGACCCAGTACTTC.

The gene calls are TRBV7-9 and TRBJ2-3, with D unresolved. Trimming shortened V by 3 bases and J by 2 bases, and 0 bases separated the two germline ends. This CDR3 is 11 amino acids long. Looked up from germline, CDR1 is SEHNR and CDR2 is FQNEAQ (reference sequence). The CDR3: CASSFTDTQYF. For the CDR3, the DNA is TGTGCCAGCAGCTTCACAGATACGCAGTATTTT.

This chain links TRBV2 with TRBJ2-7, with 7 bases that match TRBD2. The J segment lost 3 bases and the V segment lost 5 bases, leaving 4 bases of the junction unmatched. CDR1 SNHLY and CDR2 FYNNEI come from the germline V gene. The CDR3 contains 13 residues. CDR3 nucleotide sequence: TGTGCCAGCAGTCCGGGGGGACGCTACGAGCAGTACTTC. It encodes CASSPGGRYEQYF.

Here the CDR3 DNA reads TGTGCCAGCAGTTACGGGGCGGGGAACGGGAACACTGAAGCTTTCTTT. Translating gives CASSYGAGNGNTEAFF. The rearrangement links TRBV6-5 to TRBJ1-1; a possible D gene is TRBD1 (5 bases). The CDR3 contains 16 residues. The ends were cut back, 2 bases at V and 1 base at J, with 14 bases in the middle. CDR1 is MNHEY and CDR2 is SVGAGI in the germline V gene.

V and J are TRBV5-1 and TRBJ2-1; D is unclear. CDR3 length equals 14 residues. CDR1 and CDR2 (germline): SGHRS, YFSETQ. V lost 0 bases and J lost 6, with 10 bases in between. The CDR3 coding sequence is TGCGCCAGCAGCTTGGTAGGGTACGGCAATGAGCAGTTCTTC. It translates to CASSLVGYGNEQFF.

The chain uses TRBV19 and TRBJ2-7, with 7 bases that match TRBD2. The CDR3 spans 14 residues. V was clipped by 3 bases and J by 8 bases; unmatched bases: 10. Germline-derived CDR1 and CDR2 are LNHDA and SQIVND (reference sequence). DNA of the CDR3: TGTGCCAGTAGTATCGCTGGCGGGAGAGGCCAGCAGTACTTC. Its protein product is CASSIAGGRGQQYF. The full variable domain, its missing parts supplied by reference TRBV19 and TRBJ2-7, is DGGITQSPKYLFRKEGQNVTLSCEQNLNHDAMYWYRQDPGQGLRLIYYSQIVNDFQKGDIAEGYSVSREKKESFPLTVTSAQKNPTAFYLCASSIAGGRGQQYFGPGTRLTVT.

The chain links TRBV27 to TRBJ1-2; possibly TRBD1 for D (6 bases). V was cut by 0 bases and J by 9 bases, with 14 bases left in between. Germline CDR1 reads MNHEY; CDR2 reads SMNVEV (reference sequence). The CDR3 loop spans 14 amino acids. The CDR3: CASSLSTGFGRYTF. The DNA of the CDR3 is TGTGCCAGCAGTTTATCTACAGGGTTTGGGCGCTACACCTTC.

V usage is TRBV14 and J usage is TRBJ2-7; 10 bases agree with TRBD1. Germline CDR1 and CDR2: SGHDN and FVKESK. V gave up 3 bases and J gave up 2 bases; unmatched junction bases: 7. The CDR3 runs 16 residues. The CDR3 bases are TGTGCCAGCAGCCAGGTGCCGGGACAGGGGACCTACGAGCAGTACTTC. Translation gives CASSQVPGQGTYEQYF.

The rearrangement joins TRBV5-1 to TRBJ1-1; no clear D. V lost 2 bases to trimming and J lost 8 bases, with 7 bases between them. CDR1 is SGHRS and CDR2 is YFSETQ in the germline V gene. The CDR3 runs 11 residues. CDR3 in DNA: TGCGCCAGCAGCTTAGGGCAAGAAGCTTTCTTT. Amino acids: CASSLGQEAFF.

As to this clone: The identical CDR3 is also encoded by other nucleotide sequences in the sample. The V and J genes are TRBV5-1 and TRBJ1-2; no clear D. The ends were cut back, 0 bases at V and 0 bases at J, with 0 bases in the middle. Per germline, CDR1 SGHRS and CDR2 YFSETQ. The CDR3 runs 12 residues. This chain's CDR3 is CASSLANYGYTF. The DNA for the CDR3 is TGCGCCAGCAGCTTGGCTAACTATGGCTACACCTTC.

The chain combines TRBV9 with TRBJ2-7; D uncertain. Germline V CDR1 and CDR2: SGDLS, YYNGEE. Trimming took off 2 bases at V and 4 bases at J, with 16 bases between the two ends. This CDR3 region has 15 residues. The CDR3 is CASSVRATSGYEQYF. CDR3 sequence (DNA): TGTGCCAGCAGCGTTAGAGCTACAAGTGGATACGAGCAGTACTTC.

The chain joins TRBV10-3 to TRBJ2-7, with 10 nucleotides matching TRBD2. V gave up 4 bases and J gave up 7 bases; unmatched junction bases: 7. The CDR3 runs to 14 residues. Per the germline V gene, CDR1 is ENHRY and CDR2 is SYGVKD. The CDR3, as DNA: TGTGCCATCAGTGCCGGCCTAGCGGGAGTGGAGCAGTACTTC. This encodes CAISAGLAGVEQYF.

The rearrangement links TRBV27 to TRBJ2-5; D call uncertain. The CDR3 consists of 15 residues. V lost 4 bases to trimming and J lost 5 bases, with 17 bases between them. The germline CDR1 and CDR2 sequences are MNHEY and SMNVEV (reference sequence). The CDR3 sequence: CASSYKGRSWETQYF. The CDR3 DNA reads TGTGCCAGCAGTTATAAGGGAAGGTCATGGGAGACCCAGTACTTC.

V and J are TRBV2 and TRBJ2-1; 12 nucleotides agree with TRBD2. The CDR3 sequence is 15 residues long. Trimming cost V 3 bases and J 9 bases; bases outside gene matches: 6. Germline V gene sequence: CDR1 SNHLY, CDR2 FYNNEI. Here the CDR3 reads CASSEVLAGGGEQFF. The CDR3 region has the DNA TGTGCCAGCAGTGAGGTGCTAGCGGGAGGGGGTGAGCAGTTCTTC.

The chain couples TRBV19 to TRBJ1-4; D call uncertain. From germline, CDR1 is LNHDA and CDR2 SQIVND (reference sequence). V was cut by 3 bases and J by 5 bases, with 13 bases left in between. CDR3 length: 15 amino acids. Written as DNA, the CDR3 is TGTGCCAGTAGTATGGAACAGTTACCAAATGAAAAACTGTTTTTT. Residues: CASSMEQLPNEKLFF.

V usage is TRBV6-5 and J usage is TRBJ1-4; 9 bases map to TRBD1. The J segment lost 11 bases and the V segment lost 6 bases, leaving 4 bases of the junction unmatched. The CDR3 has 12 amino acids. From germline, CDR1 is MNHEY and CDR2 SVGAGI. Here the CDR3 DNA reads TGTGCCAGCAGGGACAGGGGAGAGAAACTGTTTTTT. Amino acid sequence: CASRDRGEKLFF.

This chain connects TRBV18 to TRBJ2-3, with unresolved D. CDR1 KGHSH and CDR2 LQKENI come from the germline V gene. The CDR3 contains 15 residues. Trimming took off 2 bases at V and 1 base at J, with 10 bases between the two ends. This chain's CDR3 is CASSPSGTRTDTQYF. For the CDR3, the DNA is TGTGCCAGCTCACCATCGGGCACACGCACAGATACGCAGTATTTT. The full variable domain, in which reference TRBV18 and TRBJ2-3 provide the parts outside the CDR3, is NAGVMQNPRHLVRRRGQEARLRCSPMKGHSHVYWYRQLPEEGLKFMVYLQKENIIDESGMPKERFSAEFPKEGPSILRIQQVVRGDSAAYFCASSPSGTRTDTQYFGPGTRLTVL.

The chain carries TRBV6-5 and TRBJ1-4; TRBD1 matches at 7 bases. Germline assignment: CDR1 MNHEY and CDR2 SVGAGI. The CDR3 is made up of 14 amino acids. Trimming cost V 7 bases and J 7 bases; bases outside gene matches: 9. This chain's CDR3 is CASTRGRGREKLFF. The CDR3 nucleotides are TGTGCCAGCACTAGGGGGAGGGGGCGTGAAAAACTGTTTTTT.

This clone showed up just once. The CDR3 region is CASSRENYGYTF. The CDR3 DNA sequence: TGTGCCAGTAGCCGGGAAAACTATGGCTACACCTTC. The rearrangement joins TRBV28 to TRBJ1-2; unclear D gene. Germline V gives CDR1 MDHEN, CDR2 SYDVKM. The CDR3 is 12 amino acids. Trimming removed 9 bases from V and 2 bases from J, with 10 bases in between.

For the CDR3, the DNA is TGTGCCAGCAGTCAGGGACAGGGGCGGTCAGATACGCAGTATTTT. Its translation: CASSQGQGRSDTQYF. The gene calls are TRBV7-9 and TRBJ2-3; 10 positions agree with TRBD1. Trimming at V came to 6 bases and at J to 4 bases, leaving 7 bases not matched to a gene. The germline gives CDR1 SEHNR, CDR2 FQNEAQ (reference sequence). The CDR3 has 15 residues.

In regard to this clone: The junction departs from the called germline gene at one end, perhaps through a read error. The rearrangement links TRBV7-2 to TRBJ1-4; 7 positions agree with TRBD1. The CDR3 totals 15 residues. Germline loops: CDR1 SGHTA, CDR2 FQGNSA. CDR3 sequence: CASSLEVQGVSRAVF. The CDR3 nucleotides read TGTGCCAGCAGCTTAGAGGTCCAGGGGGTGAGTAGGGCTGTTTTT.

This chain joins TRBV6-6 and TRBJ2-5; TRBD1 matches at 7 bases. The CDR3 totals 13 residues. Germline trimming cut 7 bases from V and 5 bases from J; bases unmatched to any gene: 7. The V gene's germline CDR1 is MNHNY and CDR2 SVGAGI (reference sequence). This CDR3 is CASTRQGAETQYF. CDR3 in DNA: TGTGCCAGCACGAGACAGGGCGCGGAGACCCAGTACTTC.

V gene TRBV2 combines with J gene TRBJ1-4; the match to TRBD1 covers 8 bases. In germline, CDR1 is SNHLY, CDR2 FYNNEI. The CDR3 has 16 amino acids. J gave up 8 bases and V 4 bases, and 12 bases lay outside the gene matches. The chain's CDR3 is CASSALQGAVREKLFF. The DNA of the CDR3 is TGTGCCAGCAGTGCCCTGCAGGGGGCGGTTAGGGAAAAACTGTTTTTT. Full variable domain (rest looked up from reference TRBV2 and TRBJ1-4): EPEVTQTPSHQVTQMGQEVILRCVPISNHLYFYWYRQILGQKVEFLVSFYNNEISEKSEIFDDQFSVERPDGSNFTLKIRSTKLEDSAMYFCASSALQGAVREKLFFGSGTQLSVL.

The V gene is TRBV6-5, the J gene TRBJ2-7; D uncertain. CDR1 and CDR2 (germline): MNHEY, SVGAGI. The V gene lost 10 bases and the J gene lost 6 bases, with 19 bases spanning the gap. The CDR3 length is 13 residues. CDR3: CATSVKVWSEQYF. The CDR3 nucleotides read TGTGCCACCTCGGTGAAGGTTTGGTCCGAGCAGTACTTC.